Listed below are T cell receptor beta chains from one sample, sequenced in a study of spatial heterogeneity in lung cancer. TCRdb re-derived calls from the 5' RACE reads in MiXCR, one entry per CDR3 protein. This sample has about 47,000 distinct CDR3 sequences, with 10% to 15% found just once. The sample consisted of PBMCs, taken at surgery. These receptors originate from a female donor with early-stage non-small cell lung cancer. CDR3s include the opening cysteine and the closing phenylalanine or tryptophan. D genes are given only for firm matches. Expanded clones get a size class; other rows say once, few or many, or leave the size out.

cdr3_aa: CAIRGQINEKLFF; cdr3_nt: TGTGCCATCAGAGGACAGATAAATGAAAAACTGTTTTTT; d_call: NA; clone_size: many; j_call: TRBJ1-4; v_call: TRBV10-3
cdr3_aa: CATYPRRGLTDTQYF; cdr3_nt: TGTGCCACCTACCCCAGGAGGGGACTCACAGATACGCAGTATTTT; d_call: NA; clone_size: NA; j_call: TRBJ2-3; v_call: TRBV6-5
cdr3_aa: CASSVEGTGEAFF; cdr3_nt: TGTGCCAGCAGCGTAGAGGGGACAGGTGAAGCTTTCTTT; d_call: TRBD1; clone_size: NA; j_call: TRBJ1-1; v_call: TRBV9
cdr3_aa: CASSYSGQGDTIYF; cdr3_nt: TGTGCCAGCAGTTACTCCGGACAGGGAGACACCATATATTTT; d_call: TRBD1; clone_size: NA; j_call: TRBJ1-3; v_call: TRBV6-6
cdr3_aa: CASSHRQGLTEAFF; cdr3_nt: TGTGCCAGCAGCCACAGACAGGGGCTCACTGAAGCTTTCTTT; d_call: TRBD1; clone_size: many; j_call: TRBJ1-1; v_call: TRBV7-2
cdr3_aa: CASSWGPWLAKNIQYF; cdr3_nt: TGTGCCAGCAGCTGGGGACCGTGGTTAGCCAAAAACATTCAGTACTTC; d_call: NA; clone_size: NA; j_call: TRBJ2-4; v_call: TRBV5-6
cdr3_aa: CASSGQGASYEQYF; cdr3_nt: TGTGCCAGCTCGGGACAGGGGGCATCCTACGAGCAGTACTTC; d_call: TRBD1; clone_size: few; j_call: TRBJ2-7; v_call: TRBV7-9
cdr3_aa: CASSQAGGLRETQYF; cdr3_nt: TGTGCCAGCAGCCAAGCGGGGGGCCTAAGAGAGACCCAGTACTTC; d_call: NA; clone_size: few; j_call: TRBJ2-5; v_call: TRBV3-1
cdr3_aa: CASRRGGANVLTF; cdr3_nt: TGTGCCAGCCGGCGAGGTGGGGCCAACGTCCTGACTTTC; d_call: NA; clone_size: NA; j_call: TRBJ2-6; v_call: TRBV19
cdr3_aa: CASSLARQGYEQYF; cdr3_nt: TGTGCCAGCAGTTTAGCGCGTCAGGGGTACGAGCAGTACTTC; d_call: NA; clone_size: NA; j_call: TRBJ2-7; v_call: TRBV12-3/TRBV12-4
cdr3_aa: CASSSIAGGLSSTDTQYF; cdr3_nt: TGTGCCAGCAGCTCGATAGCGGGGGGGTTGTCTAGCACAGATACGCAGTATTTT; d_call: TRBD2; clone_size: few; j_call: TRBJ2-3; v_call: TRBV5-6
cdr3_aa: CASSPQADYSSPLHF; cdr3_nt: TGTGCCAGCTCACCACAGGCGGATTATAGTTCACCCCTCCACTTT; d_call: NA; clone_size: NA; j_call: TRBJ1-6; v_call: TRBV18
cdr3_aa: CASSPRAPGVWVNTEAFF; cdr3_nt: TGTGCCAGCAGCCCGAGGGCCCCCGGGGTTTGGGTAAACACTGAAGCTTTCTTT; d_call: NA; clone_size: few; j_call: TRBJ1-1; v_call: TRBV21-1
cdr3_aa: CSVGQGTGELFF; cdr3_nt: TGCAGCGTGGGACAGGGCACCGGGGAGCTGTTTTTT; d_call: TRBD1; clone_size: few; j_call: TRBJ2-2; v_call: TRBV29-1
cdr3_aa: CSADTRDRGSYEQYF; cdr3_nt: TGCAGTGCTGATACCCGGGACAGGGGCTCCTACGAGCAGTACTTC; d_call: TRBD1; clone_size: NA; j_call: TRBJ2-7; v_call: TRBV20-1
cdr3_aa: CSAPAGGLETQYF; cdr3_nt: TGCAGTGCCCCTGCAGGGGGCTTAGAGACCCAGTACTTC; d_call: TRBD1; clone_size: few; j_call: TRBJ2-5; v_call: TRBV20-1
cdr3_aa: CASSLSGGGKVDF; cdr3_nt: TGCGCCAGCAGCCTGAGCGGGGGGGGCAAGGTGGACTTC; d_call: TRBD2; clone_size: few; j_call: TRBJ2-7; v_call: TRBV5-1
cdr3_aa: CASSPPRGGTEAFF; cdr3_nt: TGTGCCAGCAGTCCCCCCCGGGGGGGGACTGAAGCTTTCTTT; d_call: NA; clone_size: many; j_call: TRBJ1-1; v_call: TRBV28
cdr3_aa: CSATFQGRGEQFF; cdr3_nt: TGCAGTGCTACCTTCCAGGGTAGGGGGGAGCAGTTCTTC; d_call: NA; clone_size: few; j_call: TRBJ2-1; v_call: TRBV20-1
cdr3_aa: CASRYYSNQPQHF; cdr3_nt: TGTGCCAGTAGATACTATAGCAATCAGCCCCAGCATTTT; d_call: NA; clone_size: many; j_call: TRBJ1-5; v_call: TRBV19
cdr3_aa: CASSPGQVRDTEAFF; cdr3_nt: TGTGCCAGCTCACCAGGGCAGGTGAGGGACACTGAAGCTTTCTTT; d_call: NA; clone_size: few; j_call: TRBJ1-1; v_call: TRBV18
cdr3_aa: CASSLGRAGGNTGELFF; cdr3_nt: TGTGCCAGCAGCTTAGGCCGAGCGGGGGGGAACACCGGGGAGCTGTTTTTT; d_call: TRBD2; clone_size: few; j_call: TRBJ2-2; v_call: TRBV7-8
cdr3_aa: CSGRQGSGPQHF; cdr3_nt: TGCAGCGGGAGACAGGGTTCAGGGCCCCAGCATTTT; d_call: TRBD1; clone_size: few; j_call: TRBJ1-5; v_call: TRBV29-1
cdr3_aa: CASSFRELTDTQYF; cdr3_nt: TGTGCCAGCAGCTTCAGAGAGCTCACAGATACGCAGTATTTT; d_call: NA; clone_size: NA; j_call: TRBJ2-3; v_call: TRBV13
cdr3_aa: CASSTGLAGVIDTQYF; cdr3_nt: TGTGCCAGTAGTACCGGACTAGCGGGGGTCATAGATACGCAGTATTTT; d_call: TRBD2; clone_size: NA; j_call: TRBJ2-3; v_call: TRBV19
cdr3_aa: CSVDSGVNAYEQYF; cdr3_nt: TGCAGCGTAGATTCAGGGGTTAACGCCTACGAGCAGTACTTC; d_call: NA; clone_size: NA; j_call: TRBJ2-7; v_call: TRBV29-1
cdr3_aa: CASSSDSPYEQYF; cdr3_nt: TGTGCCAGCAGCTCGGACAGTCCCTACGAGCAGTACTTC; d_call: NA; clone_size: few; j_call: TRBJ2-7; v_call: TRBV7-9
cdr3_aa: CASSVGTTSGGYNEQFF; cdr3_nt: TGTGCCAGCAGCGTAGGAACGACTAGCGGGGGATACAATGAGCAGTTCTTC; d_call: TRBD2; clone_size: NA; j_call: TRBJ2-1; v_call: TRBV9
cdr3_aa: CSVTPGNASEKLFF; cdr3_nt: TGCAGCGTTACCCCAGGAAACGCGAGTGAAAAACTGTTTTTT; d_call: NA; clone_size: few; j_call: TRBJ1-4; v_call: TRBV29-1
cdr3_aa: CASSATISTDTQYF; cdr3_nt: TGTGCCAGCAGCGCTACTATTAGCACAGATACGCAGTATTTT; d_call: NA; clone_size: few; j_call: TRBJ2-3; v_call: TRBV7-2
cdr3_aa: CASSLLGNSYEQYF; cdr3_nt: TGCGCCAGCAGCTTGCTGGGGAACTCCTACGAGCAGTACTTC; d_call: NA; clone_size: few; j_call: TRBJ2-7; v_call: TRBV5-1
cdr3_aa: CASSYEGSHEQFF; cdr3_nt: TGTGCCAGCAGTTACGAGGGGAGCCATGAGCAGTTCTTC; d_call: NA; clone_size: few; j_call: TRBJ2-1; v_call: TRBV6-2/TRBV6-3
cdr3_aa: CSARDGGGGRTGELFF; cdr3_nt: TGCAGTGCTAGAGATGGCGGGGGGGGCCGGACCGGGGAGCTGTTTTTT; d_call: TRBD2; clone_size: few; j_call: TRBJ2-2; v_call: TRBV20-1
cdr3_aa: CASRRQGSSGNTIYF; cdr3_nt: TGTGCCAGCAGAAGACAGGGTAGCTCTGGAAACACCATATATTTT; d_call: TRBD1; clone_size: many; j_call: TRBJ1-3; v_call: TRBV2
cdr3_aa: CSAIADPTPRTEAFF; cdr3_nt: TGCAGTGCTATCGCTGACCCGACCCCACGCACTGAAGCTTTCTTT; d_call: NA; clone_size: NA; j_call: TRBJ1-1; v_call: TRBV20-1
cdr3_aa: CASSFGFEKLFF; cdr3_nt: TGTGCCAGCAGCTTTGGATTTGAAAAACTGTTTTTT; d_call: NA; clone_size: NA; j_call: TRBJ1-4; v_call: TRBV7-9
cdr3_aa: CASSLASSGSTDTQYF; cdr3_nt: TGTGCCAGCAGCTTAGCGTCTTCGGGGAGCACAGATACGCAGTATTTT; d_call: NA; clone_size: NA; j_call: TRBJ2-3; v_call: TRBV7-2
cdr3_aa: CASSPRRGQDEAFF; cdr3_nt: TGTGCCAGCTCACCACGGAGGGGGCAGGACGAAGCTTTCTTT; d_call: TRBD1; clone_size: few; j_call: TRBJ1-1; v_call: TRBV18
cdr3_aa: CASGKTSGGYYEQYF; cdr3_nt: TGTGCCAGCGGGAAGACTAGCGGGGGATACTACGAGCAGTACTTC; d_call: TRBD2; clone_size: many; j_call: TRBJ2-7; v_call: TRBV7-9
cdr3_aa: CASSTDRNYGYTF; cdr3_nt: TGTGCCAGCAGTACAGACCGTAACTATGGCTACACCTTC; d_call: NA; clone_size: NA; j_call: TRBJ1-2; v_call: TRBV2
cdr3_aa: CASSLGTGGLGTEAFF; cdr3_nt: TGTGCCAGCAGCTTGGGCACAGGGGGCCTTGGCACTGAAGCTTTCTTT; d_call: TRBD1; clone_size: NA; j_call: TRBJ1-1; v_call: TRBV5-4
cdr3_aa: CASSPSGTRNNEQFF; cdr3_nt: TGTGCCAGCTCGCCTTCCGGGACCAGAAACAATGAGCAGTTCTTC; d_call: NA; clone_size: NA; j_call: TRBJ2-1; v_call: TRBV18
cdr3_aa: CASSTIQGSNEKLFF; cdr3_nt: TGTGCCAGCAGTACCATACAGGGGAGTAATGAAAAACTGTTTTTT; d_call: TRBD1; clone_size: NA; j_call: TRBJ1-4; v_call: TRBV2
cdr3_aa: CASSEDRATNEKLFF; cdr3_nt: TGTGCCAGCAGTGAAGACAGAGCAACTAATGAAAAACTGTTTTTT; d_call: NA; clone_size: NA; j_call: TRBJ1-4; v_call: TRBV2
cdr3_aa: CAASDRDTEAFF; cdr3_nt: TGTGCCGCCTCGGACAGGGACACTGAAGCTTTCTTT; d_call: TRBD1; clone_size: NA; j_call: TRBJ1-1; v_call: TRBV30